This is a list of T cell receptor beta chains from one sample in a study of OX40 agonist ivuxolimab in advanced cancers. Libraries were prepared by immunoSEQ multiplex PCR; TCRdb keeps only in-frame clonotypes and omits some of them. Found here are 15,000 to 20,000 clones, about 70% of them singletons; the top ten hold roughly a fifth. Specimen: CD4+ or CD8+ T cells sorted from blood, collected in a trial of the OX40 agonist ivuxolimab. The receptor set was obtained from an adult with an advanced solid tumor such as melanoma, head and neck, liver or kidney cancer. CDR3s include the opening cysteine and the closing phenylalanine or tryptophan. D genes are given only for firm matches. Clone size is shown for a subset of rows, as once, few, many or a class of expanded clone.

D,V,size,J,DNA,CDR3
-,TRBV6-6,few,TRBJ2-7,TGTGCCAGCAGTCCGACAGACTACTACGAGCAGTACTTC,CASSPTDYYEQYF
TRBD2,TRBV18,-,TRBJ2-1,TGTGCCAGCTCACCACCCGGCTCTAGCGGATATTATGAGCAGTTCTTC,CASSPPGSSGYYEQFF
-,TRBV25-1,few,TRBJ1-2,TGTGCCAGCAGTGATGCCGCTACAGGCGAGAACTATGGCTACACCTTC,CASSDAATGENYGYTF
TRBD1,TRBV29-1,-,TRBJ1-2,TGCAGCGTGTGGACAGGACCCGGAGGGGGCTACACCTTC,CSVWTGPGGGYTF
-,TRBV7-2,medium-sized,TRBJ2-2,TGTGCCAGCAGCTTAAGTGGGGAGCTGTTTTTT,CASSLSGELFF
TRBD1,TRBV2,-,TRBJ2-7,TGTGCCAGCAAAGTAGGGACAGAATACGAGCAGTACTTC,CASKVGTEYEQYF
-,TRBV14,-,TRBJ2-7,TGTGCCAGCAGCCCCCGGGGCGCAAACGAGCAGTACTTC,CASSPRGANEQYF
TRBD2,TRBV9,-,TRBJ2-3,TGTGCCAGCAGCCCGGGACTAGCGATTAGCACAGATACGCAGTATTTT,CASSPGLAISTDTQYF
-,TRBV5-1,-,TRBJ2-1,TGCGCCAGCAGCTTGTGGGGCAATGAGCAGTTCTTC,CASSLWGNEQFF
-,TRBV6-5,-,TRBJ1-1,TGTGCCAGCAGTTACTGGGTAAGAGGTACTGAAGCTTTCTTT,CASSYWVRGTEAFF
-,TRBV2,-,TRBJ2-3,TGTGCCAGCAGTCGAGACAGCGGAGATACGCAGTATTTT,CASSRDSGDTQYF
-,TRBV11-2,-,TRBJ2-7,TGTGCCAGCAGCTTAGGGGTGTCGGGAAACGAGCAGTACTTC,CASSLGVSGNEQYF
TRBD2,TRBV11-2,-,TRBJ2-2,TGTGCCAGCAGCTCCCGGGAGGCATACACCGGGGAGCTGTTTTTT,CASSSREAYTGELFF
TRBD2,TRBV7-3,-,TRBJ2-2,TGTGCCAGCAGTTTAGCGGGCCCGGGCACCGGGGAGCTGTTTTTT,CASSLAGPGTGELFF
-,TRBV28,-,TRBJ2-7,TGTGCCAGCAGTTGGGAAGTACAGGGTTCCTACGAGCAGTACTTC,CASSWEVQGSYEQYF
-,TRBV30,-,TRBJ1-1,TGTGCCTGGAGTGAGGTAGAAGGCCTGAACACTGAAGCTTTCTTT,CAWSEVEGLNTEAFF
-,TRBV9,few,TRBJ1-2,TGTGCCAGCAGAGACATCGACACGGACTATGGCTACACCTTC,CASRDIDTDYGYTF
-,TRBV2,-,TRBJ1-5,TGTGCCAGCAGGGGGGCGGGACAATCACGGGCCAACTTCCCTTATAGCAATCAGCCCCAGCATTTT,CASRGAGQSRANFPYSNQPQHF
-,TRBV7-9,-,TRBJ1-1,TGTGCCAGCAGCTTGGGGGTTTACATGAACACTGAAGCTTTCTTT,CASSLGVYMNTEAFF
-,TRBV28,-,TRBJ1-2,TGTGCCAGCAGCTTCATCCACTCCGGGGGCTACACCTTC,CASSFIHSGGYTF
TRBD2,TRBV18,-,TRBJ2-1,TGTGCCAGCTCACCCCTGGAGGCTAGCGGGAGTGATGAGCAGTTCTTC,CASSPLEASGSDEQFF
-,TRBV28,-,TRBJ2-1,TGTGCCAGCAGTTTTCGACAGAACCTGGGCAATGAGCAGTTCTTC,CASSFRQNLGNEQFF